These 17 T cell receptor beta chains originate from one sample sequenced in a study of blood T cell repertoires in COVID-19. Measured with immunoSEQ multiplex PCR; TCRdb has only the in-frame clones, and not every one. The profile covers over 50,000 clones, with around 90% appearing a single time and about 7% taken by the ten largest. Source material: peripheral blood. The receptor set was obtained from a woman aged 60 to 75 with active or convalescent COVID-19.

The DNA of the CDR3 is TGTGCCAGCAGCTTGGGACGACTAGCACCAGATACGCAGTATTTT. Its translation is CASSLGRLAPDTQYF. This rearrangement joins TRBV5-6 to TRBJ2-3; 7 bases match TRBD2. V was clipped by 0 bases and J by 4 bases; unmatched bases: 5. Germline V gene sequence: CDR1 SGHDT, CDR2 YYEEEE. The length of the CDR3 is 15 residues.

V and J are TRBV2 and TRBJ1-6; maybe TRBD1 (6 bases). The CDR3 has 14 residues. The V end lost 2 bases, the J end lost 7 bases, and 9 bases lay between the germline ends. Germline V gives CDR1 SNHLY, CDR2 FYNNEI. In DNA form, the CDR3 reads TGTGCCAGCAGTGAACGTCAGGGGAATTCACCCCTCCACTTT. Protein product: CASSERQGNSPLHF. The full variable domain, in which reference TRBV2 and TRBJ1-6 provide the parts outside the CDR3, is EPEVTQTPSHQVTQMGQEVILRCVPISNHLYFYWYRQILGQKVEFLVSFYNNEISEKSEIFDDQFSVERPDGSNFTLKIRSTKLEDSAMYFCASSERQGNSPLHFGNGTRLTVT.

The rearrangement links TRBV6-5 to TRBJ2-3; 7 bases agree with TRBD1. V shed 6 bases and J 1 base; nucleotides not matched to a gene: 4. This CDR3 has 14 residues. Per the germline V gene, CDR1 is MNHEY and CDR2 is SVGAGI. This chain's CDR3 is CASRTGTGTDTQYF. The CDR3 nucleotides read TGTGCCAGCAGGACCGGGACAGGCACAGATACGCAGTATTTT.

The chain recombines TRBV7-3 with TRBJ2-5; tentative D call: TRBD1 (6 bases). The CDR3 contains 15 residues. Per the germline V gene, CDR1 is SGHTA and CDR2 is FQGTGA. The germline V and J ends were trimmed by 3 bases and 2 bases, with 13 bases remaining between them. Here the CDR3 reads CASSFEPGVQETQYF. The CDR3 bases are TGTGCCAGCAGCTTCGAACCAGGGGTACAAGAGACCCAGTACTTC.

The V call is TRBV27, the J call TRBJ2-7; 9 bases align to TRBD1. Germline values: CDR1 MNHEY, CDR2 SMNVEV (reference sequence). Unmatched junction bases numbered 6, after V lost 3 bases and J lost 6 bases. This CDR3 is 14 amino acids long. The DNA for the CDR3 is TGTGCCAGCAGTTTCCGGGACAGGGCTGGCGAGCAGTACTTC. Translated, it gives CASSFRDRAGEQYF.

The V and J genes are TRBV3-1 (or the pseudogene TRBV3-2) and TRBJ1-1; 7 bases agree with TRBD1. The V gene end was trimmed by 3 bases and the J gene end by 2 bases; junction bases not matched to a gene: 6. The CDR3 extends over 15 amino acids. Per the germline V gene, CDR1 is LGHDT and CDR2 is YNNKEL (reference sequence). CDR3 DNA sequence: TGTGCCAGCAGCCACGGCGGGACAGCTAACACTGAAGCTTTCTTT. Translating gives CASSHGGTANTEAFF.

The J gene is TRBJ2-3, the V gene TRBV29-1, with D maybe TRBD1 (6 bases). The germline gives CDR1 SQVTM, CDR2 ANQGSEA. Trimming removed 4 bases from V and 0 bases from J, with 14 bases in between. The CDR3 covers 15 residues. CDR3 in amino acids: CSVVPQGLSTDTQYF. Written as DNA, the CDR3 is TGCAGCGTTGTCCCCCAGGGGTTAAGCACAGATACGCAGTATTTT.

The genes are TRBV28 and TRBJ1-1, with 9 bases aligning to TRBD1. Germline CDR1 MDHEN, CDR2 SYDVKM. There are 14 residues in the CDR3. V dropped 7 bases and J dropped 6; count of bases not matched to a gene: 9. The CDR3 protein is CASKGQGRSPEAFF. The DNA for the CDR3 is TGTGCCAGCAAGGGACAGGGAAGGAGCCCTGAAGCTTTCTTT. Using reference TRBV28 and TRBJ1-1 for the parts outside the CDR3, the full variable domain is DVKVTQSSRYLVKRTGEKVFLECVQDMDHENMFWYRQDPGLGLRLIYFSYDVKMKEKGDIPEGYSVSREKKERFSLILESASTNQTSMYLCASKGQGRSPEAFFGQGTRLTVV.

This clone was recorded only once. The V and J genes are TRBV2 and TRBJ1-5; D unclear. CDR1 is SNHLY and CDR2 is FYNNEI in the germline V gene. Trimming left V 7 bases short and J 3 bases short, with 10 bases between. The CDR3 spans 13 residues. CDR3 residues: CASTQEVNQPQHF. The CDR3 DNA reads TGTGCCAGCACTCAGGAGGTCAATCAGCCCCAGCATTTT.

The V and J genes are TRBV29-1 and TRBJ2-7; 7 bases match TRBD2. V was clipped by 6 bases and J by 6 bases; unmatched bases: 11. The CDR3 runs to 13 residues. In germline, CDR1 is SQVTM, CDR2 ANQGSEA. The CDR3 is CSVVLAFGGEQYF. Here the CDR3 DNA reads TGCAGCGTAGTACTAGCGTTTGGGGGCGAGCAGTACTTC.

The chain carries TRBV7-6 and TRBJ2-3; D gene ambiguous. The length of the CDR3 is 16 residues. Germline V CDR1 and CDR2: SGHVS, FNYEAQ. Trimming stripped 8 bases from V and 0 bases from J, with 18 bases between. As DNA, the CDR3 is TGTGCCAGCGCGCATGAGGATCTACCTAGCACAGATACGCAGTATTTT. Encoded protein: CASAHEDLPSTDTQYF.

The gene calls are TRBV9 and TRBJ2-3; the match to TRBD2 covers 16 bases. Trimming cost V 4 bases and J 3 bases; bases outside gene matches: 5. The germline CDR1 and CDR2 sequences are SGDLS and YYNGEE. The CDR3 length is 17 residues. CDR3 residues: CASSPQGLAGGTDTQYF. The CDR3 bases are TGTGCCAGCAGCCCCCAGGGACTAGCGGGGGGGACAGATACGCAGTATTTT.

The V and J genes are TRBV4-1 and TRBJ1-3; D is uncertain. The CDR3 spans 13 residues. V dropped 5 bases and J dropped 4 bases, with 9 bases sitting between them. Germline V gene sequence: CDR1 MGHRA, CDR2 YSYEKL. The CDR3 region has the DNA TGCGCCAGCAGCACAGAAGTGGGAAACACCATATATTTT. The encoded protein is CASSTEVGNTIYF.

The rearrangement uses TRBV4-1 and TRBJ1-6; tentative D call: TRBD1 (5 bases). Trimming stripped 1 base from V and 13 bases from J, with 14 bases between. Germline CDR1 reads MGHRA; CDR2 reads YSYEKL. CDR3 length: 14 residues. The CDR3 coding sequence is TGCGCCAGCAGCCAAGTAGGGGTAACTTGGCCCCTCCACTTT. This codes for CASSQVGVTWPLHF.

V gene TRBV21-1 combines with J gene TRBJ2-7; the D call in the table, TRBD1, was not verified against the DNA. TRBV21-1 corresponds to a pseudogene. The CDR3 totals 17 residues. The CDR3 coding sequence is TGTGCCAGCGGTTCGCCGACAGGGGAGAGCGTCGACTACGAGCAGTACTTC. It yields the protein CASGSPTGESVDYEQYF.

The rearrangement links TRBV5-1 to TRBJ2-7, with TRBD1 matching 9 bases. The V and J ends lost 2 bases and 6 bases, in that order; junction bases with no gene match: 9. Germline V gene lookup returns CDR1 SGHRS and CDR2 YFSETQ. The CDR3 is 15 amino acids. The CDR3 region is CASSFSGTGMSEQYF. The CDR3 nucleotides read TGCGCCAGCAGCTTTTCCGGGACAGGGATGTCCGAGCAGTACTTC.

The V gene is TRBV4-1, the J gene TRBJ1-1; 8 bases are a match to TRBD1. V gave up 2 bases and J gave up 0 bases; unmatched junction bases: 11. Per the germline V gene, CDR1 is MGHRA and CDR2 is YSYEKL. The CDR3 sequence is 18 residues long. The CDR3 reads CASSQPAGQGLMNTEAFF. The CDR3 nucleotides read TGCGCCAGCAGCCAACCCGCCGGACAGGGTCTGATGAACACTGAAGCTTTCTTT.